The rows below give T cell receptor beta chains drawn from one sample of a study of blood T cell repertoires in COVID-19. Some clones are missing from TCRdb's copy, which holds only in-frame ones; the method was immunoSEQ multiplex PCR. This table holds 350,000 to 500,000 clones, roughly 88% found once. Source material: PBMCs or T cells enriched from blood (not recorded which). The receptors were gathered from a woman under 30 who had been exposed to COVID-19. CDR3s include the opening cysteine and the closing phenylalanine or tryptophan. D genes are given only for firm matches. Clone size is not always given. Where it is, it says once, few, many or a class for expanded clones.

TRBJ1-5,-,-,TRBV6-2/TRBV6-3,CASRPSGSGNQPQHF,TGTGCCAGCAGGCCTTCGGGGTCCGGCAATCAGCCCCAGCATTTT
TRBJ1-5,-,-,TRBV19,CASSMGLGGAPNQPQHF,TGTGCCAGTAGTATGGGGTTAGGGGGGGCACCAAATCAGCCCCAGCATTTT
TRBJ1-5,-,-,TRBV6-2/TRBV6-3,CASSYSAVYGDPNQPQHF,TGTGCCAGCAGTTACTCTGCTGTTTACGGGGATCCCAATCAGCCCCAGCATTTT
TRBJ1-2,-,-,TRBV29-1,CSVDSGSARDGYTF,TGCAGCGTTGACTCGGGATCGGCACGGGATGGCTACACCTTC
TRBJ2-7,-,TRBD1,TRBV3-1/TRBV3-2,CASSQAPGGSYEQYF,TGTGCCAGCAGCCAAGCCCCAGGGGGCTCCTACGAGCAGTACTTC
TRBJ2-7,-,TRBD1,TRBV5-8,CASSTGTGRYEQYF,TGTGCCAGCAGCACCGGGACAGGGAGGTACGAGCAGTACTTC
TRBJ2-1,-,TRBD2,TRBV4-3,CASSLLAGGYNEQFF,TGCGCCAGCAGCCTCCTAGCGGGGGGGTACAATGAGCAGTTCTTC
TRBJ2-1,-,TRBD2,TRBV3-1/TRBV3-2,CASSRMLAGASYNEQFF,TGTGCCAGCAGCCGAATGTTAGCGGGAGCGTCCTACAATGAGCAGTTCTTC
TRBJ2-7,-,TRBD2,TRBV11-2,CASSKFWEGSYEQYF,TGTGCCAGCAGCAAATTTTGGGAGGGTTCCTACGAGCAGTACTTC
TRBJ2-6,-,-,TRBV24-1,CATSANSGANVLTF,TGTGCCACCAGTGCAAACTCTGGGGCCAACGTCCTGACTTTC
TRBJ1-2,-,TRBD1,TRBV6-5,CASRTDRGGGYTF,TGTGCCAGCAGAACCGACAGGGGGGGAGGCTACACCTTC
TRBJ1-5,-,-,TRBV6-1,CASSEARGHSNQPQHF,TGTGCCAGCAGTGAAGCGAGAGGCCATAGCAATCAGCCCCAGCATTTT
TRBJ1-2,few,-,TRBV28,CASSRTNYGYTF,TGTGCCAGCAGTAGGACAAACTATGGCTACACCTTC
TRBJ1-4,-,TRBD1,TRBV18,CASSPMVQGTTNEKLFF,TGTGCCAGCTCACCTATGGTACAGGGGACAACTAATGAAAAACTGTTTTTT
TRBJ1-1,once,TRBD1,TRBV7-2,CASSSGQGYTEAFF,TGTGCCAGCAGCTCGGGACAGGGGTACACTGAAGCTTTCTTT
TRBJ1-6,-,-,TRBV19,CASSSPGTPNSPLHF,TGTGCCAGTAGTTCACCCGGGACACCTAATTCACCCCTCCACTTT
TRBJ1-4,-,TRBD1,TRBV4-2,CASSQEGGQGAKKLFF,TGTGCCAGCAGCCAAGAGGGCGGGCAGGGGGCTAAAAAACTGTTTTTT
TRBJ1-3,-,-,TRBV5-8,CASSLRGTGNTIYF,TGTGCCAGCAGCCTAAGAGGGACTGGAAACACCATATATTTT
TRBJ2-1,-,TRBD2,TRBV5-1,CASSLGTSGRNWGSYNEQFF,TGCGCCAGCAGCCTCGGGACTAGCGGGAGGAATTGGGGCTCCTACAATGAGCAGTTCTTC
TRBJ2-3,-,-,TRBV6-5,CASYNQGTDTQYF,TGTGCCAGCTACAACCAAGGCACAGATACGCAGTATTTT
TRBJ1-6,-,TRBD1,TRBV7-8,CASSSGQAETLHF,TGTGCCAGCAGCTCAGGACAGGCCGAGACCCTCCACTTT
TRBJ1-2,-,TRBD1,TRBV2,CASSAIQGNYGYTF,TGTGCCAGCAGTGCAATACAGGGGAACTATGGCTACACCTTC
TRBJ2-7,-,-,TRBV28,CASLNNYEQYF,TGTGCCAGCCTTAACAATTACGAGCAGTACTTC
TRBJ2-3,-,-,TRBV25-1,CASSMGGTDTQYF,TGTGCCAGCAGTATGGGCGGGACAGATACGCAGTATTTT
TRBJ1-6,-,-,TRBV7-9,CASGTGVGDSPLHF,TGTGCCAGCGGAACGGGTGTGGGTGATTCACCCCTCCACTTT
TRBJ1-2,-,-,TRBV27,CASRSGGALYGYTF,TGTGCCAGCAGGTCGGGGGGCGCGTTGTATGGCTACACCTTC
TRBJ2-1,-,TRBD2,TRBV7-3,CASSPRTSGGEQFF,TGTGCCAGCAGCCCCCGGACTAGCGGAGGTGAGCAGTTCTTC
TRBJ2-7,-,-,TRBV5-6,CASSRNDIYEQYF,TGTGCCAGCAGTCGGAACGACATCTACGAGCAGTACTTC
TRBJ2-2,-,TRBD2,TRBV7-2,CASSLGGGLAENTGELFF,TGTGCCAGCAGCTTAGGGGGGGGACTAGCGGAGAACACCGGGGAGCTGTTTTTT
TRBJ1-5,few,-,TRBV21-1,CASSRFQGNQPQHF,TGTGCCAGCAGCAGATTTCAGGGGAATCAGCCCCAGCATTTT
TRBJ2-2,-,TRBD1,TRBV6-2/TRBV6-3,CASSKRQGASTGELFF,TGTGCCAGCAGTAAAAGACAGGGGGCCAGCACCGGGGAGCTGTTTTTT
TRBJ2-5,once,-,TRBV7-8,CASSLGRLPVAQYF,TGTGCCAGCAGCTTAGGTAGACTCCCAGTGGCCCAGTACTTC
TRBJ1-5,-,TRBD1,TRBV6-2/TRBV6-3,CASSSPGTAALLRNQPQHF,TGTGCCAGCAGTTCTCCCGGGACAGCCGCCCTTTTGCGCAATCAGCCCCAGCATTTT
TRBJ1-1,-,-,TRBV5-8,CASSFDPGSTEAFF,TGTGCCAGCAGCTTTGACCCCGGGAGCACTGAAGCTTTCTTT
TRBJ1-1,-,TRBD1,TRBV5-5,CASSSVQGGRTEAFF,TGTGCCAGCAGCTCCGTACAGGGGGGTAGGACTGAAGCTTTCTTT
TRBJ2-1,-,-,TRBV5-1,CASSQGSSEEQFF,TGCGCCAGCAGTCAAGGTAGTTCGGAGGAGCAGTTCTTC
TRBJ2-1,-,-,TRBV9,CASSGTSSDEQFF,TGTGCCAGCAGCGGAACTAGCTCCGATGAGCAGTTCTTC
TRBJ2-1,once,-,TRBV7-2,CASSLLRADYNEQFF,TGTGCCAGCAGCTTACTGAGGGCAGATTACAATGAGCAGTTCTTC
TRBJ1-6,-,TRBD1,TRBV28,CASSFPGGDHNSPLHF,TGTGCCAGCAGTTTCCCAGGGGGTGACCATAATTCACCCCTCCACTTT
TRBJ2-7,-,TRBD1,TRBV27,CASSARTGSADEQYF,TGTGCCAGCAGTGCTAGGACAGGGTCCGCTGACGAGCAGTACTTC
TRBJ1-5,-,-,TRBV4-1,CASSGDSALVDQPQHF,TGCGCCAGCAGCGGTGACAGCGCCCTCGTCGATCAGCCCCAGCATTTT
TRBJ1-6,-,-,TRBV2,CARGQRNSPLHF,TGTGCCAGAGGACAGCGTAATTCACCCCTCCACTTT
TRBJ1-1,-,TRBD1,TRBV2,CASSATGTGHTEAFF,TGTGCCAGCAGTGCAACCGGGACAGGACATACTGAAGCTTTCTTT
TRBJ2-7,-,-,TRBV18,CASSPGLSYEQYF,TGTGCCAGCTCACCAGGACTCTCCTACGAGCAGTACTTC
TRBJ1-5,-,-,TRBV6-5,CASSKSQGNQPQHF,TGTGCCAGCAGTAAATCACAGGGAAATCAGCCCCAGCATTTT
TRBJ2-3,once,-,TRBV2,CASSPLDTQYF,TGTGCCAGCAGCCCCCTAGATACGCAGTATTTT
TRBJ1-5,-,TRBD1,TRBV18,CASSPRGGDYSNQPQHF,TGTGCCAGCTCACCTCGAGGGGGCGATTATAGCAATCAGCCCCAGCATTTT
TRBJ1-6,-,TRBD1,TRBV19,CASNTGQTPSPLHF,TGTGCCAGTAATACGGGACAGACTCCTTCACCCCTCCACTTT
TRBJ2-1,-,TRBD1,TRBV11-3,CASSYGTGASNEQFF,TGTGCCAGCAGCTACGGGACAGGGGCTTCCAATGAGCAGTTCTTC
TRBJ2-3,-,TRBD1,TRBV10-2,CASSESDRADTQYF,TGCGCCAGCAGTGAGTCCGACAGGGCAGATACGCAGTATTTT
TRBJ1-5,-,-,TRBV28,CASTLGAKGGNQPQHF,TGTGCCAGCACTTTAGGAGCCAAGGGAGGCAATCAGCCCCAGCATTTT
TRBJ2-1,-,-,TRBV24-1,CATSDPSGAESYNEQFF,TGTGCCACCAGTGATCCGTCAGGGGCGGAGTCCTACAATGAGCAGTTCTTC
TRBJ1-1,-,TRBD1,TRBV5-1,CASSLAPGGSEAFF,TGCGCCAGCAGCTTGGCTCCAGGGGGATCTGAAGCTTTCTTT
TRBJ2-7,few,TRBD1,TRBV28,CASRTGGTGVTVDEQYF,TGTGCCAGCAGGACAGGGGGAACAGGGGTAACGGTTGACGAGCAGTACTTC
TRBJ2-7,-,-,TRBV5-3,CARSFLSSYEQYF,TGTGCCAGAAGCTTCCTAAGCTCCTACGAGCAGTACTTC
TRBJ2-7,-,TRBD1,TRBV6-2/TRBV6-3,CASSERGLEQYF,TGTGCCAGCAGTGAGAGGGGGCTGGAGCAGTACTTC
TRBJ2-1,-,TRBD2,TRBV5-1,CASMRGFSYNEQFF,TGCGCCAGCATGCGGGGGTTCTCCTACAATGAGCAGTTCTTC
TRBJ2-5,-,-,TRBV19,CASRGTLGETQYF,TGTGCCAGTAGGGGGACTTTAGGGGAGACCCAGTACTTC